These 5 T cell receptor beta chains were all obtained from the same sample, sequenced in a study of blood T cell repertoires in COVID-19. Using immunoSEQ multiplex PCR, the repertoire was profiled, and TCRdb retains in-frame clones only, with some absent. The sample comprises about 150,000 clones, around 84% of which are singletons, and 4.5% to 5.5% rests with the top ten. Sequences were obtained from peripheral blood. Receptor source: a human donor in a cohort sampled during active COVID-19.

This sequence joins TRBV27 and TRBJ2-3; D is possibly TRBD2 (7 bases). The germline CDR1 and CDR2 sequences are MNHEY and SMNVEV (reference sequence). The CDR3 covers 15 residues. V shed 3 bases and J shed 3 bases, with 13 bases lying between them. CDR3 residues: CASSLPGGGTDTQYF. DNA of the CDR3: TGTGCCAGCAGTTTGCCGGGGGGCGGGACAGATACGCAGTATTTT.

This sequence joins TRBV5-4 and TRBJ2-3; 7 nucleotides align to TRBD1. The junction had 9 bases not matched to a gene; V was cut back by 3 bases and J by 2 bases. The CDR3 consists of 16 residues. Germline values: CDR1 SGHNT, CDR2 YYREEE (reference sequence). The CDR3 sequence: CASSSRGRHSTDTQYF. The DNA of the CDR3 is TGTGCCAGCAGCTCGAGGGGGCGCCATTCCACAGATACGCAGTATTTT.

The V gene is TRBV19, the J gene TRBJ1-2; D gene uncertain. The germline V gene encodes CDR1 LNHDA and CDR2 SQIVND (reference sequence). Trimming shortened V by 7 bases and J by 1 base, and 10 bases separated the two germline ends. The CDR3 is 13 amino acids. The CDR3 nucleotides are TGTGCCAGTACCCGAGCTTTTAACTATGGCTACACCTTC. Protein product: CASTRAFNYGYTF.

This chain uses TRBV11-2 with TRBJ1-2; 10 bases agree with TRBD1. The CDR3 extends over 14 amino acids. V gave up 5 bases and J gave up 4 bases; unmatched junction bases: 4. Germline CDR1 is SGHAT and CDR2 is FQNNGV. DNA for the CDR3: TGTGCCAGCAGCCCCCGGACAGGGGGCTATGGCTACACCTTC. As protein: CASSPRTGGYGYTF.

A single count supports this clone. The genes are TRBV24-1 and TRBJ2-5; D is possibly TRBD1 (8 bases). Looked up from germline, CDR1 is KGHDR and CDR2 is SFDVKD. V dropped 3 bases and J dropped 1 base, with 17 bases sitting between them. The CDR3 sequence is 17 residues long. CDR3 nucleotide sequence: TGTGCCACCAGTGATCCCAGGACAGGGAGGGCCCAAGAGACCCAGTACTTC. Its translation: CATSDPRTGRAQETQYF.